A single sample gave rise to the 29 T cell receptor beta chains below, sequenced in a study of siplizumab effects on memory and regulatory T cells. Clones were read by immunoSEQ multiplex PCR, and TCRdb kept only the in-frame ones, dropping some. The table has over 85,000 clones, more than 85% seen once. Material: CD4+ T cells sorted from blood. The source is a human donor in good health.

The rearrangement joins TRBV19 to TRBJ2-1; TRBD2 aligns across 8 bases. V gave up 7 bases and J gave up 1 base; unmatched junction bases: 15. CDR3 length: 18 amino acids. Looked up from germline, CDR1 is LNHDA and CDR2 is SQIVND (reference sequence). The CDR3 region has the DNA TGTGCCAGTATCTTGAGGCTAGCGGGTGGGGGGTCCTACAATGAGCAGTTCTTC. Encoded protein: CASILRLAGGGSYNEQFF.

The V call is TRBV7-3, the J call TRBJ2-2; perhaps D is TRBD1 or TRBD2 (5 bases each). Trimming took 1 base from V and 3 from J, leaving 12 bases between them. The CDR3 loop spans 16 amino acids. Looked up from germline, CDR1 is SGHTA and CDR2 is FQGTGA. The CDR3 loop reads CASSLNGGRDTGELFF. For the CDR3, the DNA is TGTGCCAGCAGCTTAAATGGGGGTAGGGACACCGGGGAGCTGTTTTTT.

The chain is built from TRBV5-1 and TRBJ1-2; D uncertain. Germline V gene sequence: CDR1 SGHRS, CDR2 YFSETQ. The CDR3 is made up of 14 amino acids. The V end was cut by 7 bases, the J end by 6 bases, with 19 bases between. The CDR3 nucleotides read TGCGCCAGCTCAACGAATGTAGCCCTGGATGGCTACACCTTC. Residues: CASSTNVALDGYTF.

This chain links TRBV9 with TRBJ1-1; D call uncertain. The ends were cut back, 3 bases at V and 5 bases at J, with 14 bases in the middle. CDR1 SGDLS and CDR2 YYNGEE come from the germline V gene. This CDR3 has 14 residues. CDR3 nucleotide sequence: TGTGCCAGCAGCGCCCAGGCCGGCGCGACTGAAGCTTTCTTT. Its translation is CASSAQAGATEAFF.

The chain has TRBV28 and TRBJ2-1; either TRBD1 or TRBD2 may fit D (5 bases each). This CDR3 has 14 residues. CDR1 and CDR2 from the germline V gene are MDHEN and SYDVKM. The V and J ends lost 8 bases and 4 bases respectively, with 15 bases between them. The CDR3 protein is CASHGTGPYNEQFF. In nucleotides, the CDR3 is TGTGCCAGCCACGGGACGGGGCCTTACAATGAGCAGTTCTTC.

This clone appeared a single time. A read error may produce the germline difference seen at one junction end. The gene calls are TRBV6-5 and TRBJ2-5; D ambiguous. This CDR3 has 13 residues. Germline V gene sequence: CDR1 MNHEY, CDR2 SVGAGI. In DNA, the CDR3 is TGTGCCAGCAGTTACTCCAGGAAAGAAACCCAGTACTTC. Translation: CASSYSRKETQYF.

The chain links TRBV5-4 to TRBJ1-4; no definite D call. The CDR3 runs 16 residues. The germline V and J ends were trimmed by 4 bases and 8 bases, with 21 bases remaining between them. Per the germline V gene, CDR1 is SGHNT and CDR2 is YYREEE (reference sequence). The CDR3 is CASSMDPGSHGEKLFF. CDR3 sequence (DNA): TGTGCCAGCAGCATGGACCCCGGGTCGCACGGGGAAAAACTGTTTTTT.

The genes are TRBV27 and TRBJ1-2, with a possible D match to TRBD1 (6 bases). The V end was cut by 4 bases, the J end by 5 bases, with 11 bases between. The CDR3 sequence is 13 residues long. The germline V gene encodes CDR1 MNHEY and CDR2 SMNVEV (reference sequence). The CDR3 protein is CASSSWTDYGYTF. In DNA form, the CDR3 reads TGTGCCAGCAGTTCCTGGACAGATTATGGCTACACCTTC.

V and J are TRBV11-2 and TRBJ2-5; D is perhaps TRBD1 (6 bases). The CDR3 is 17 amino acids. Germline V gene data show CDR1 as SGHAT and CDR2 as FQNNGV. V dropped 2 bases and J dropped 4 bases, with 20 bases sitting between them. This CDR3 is CASSLLLVQGKGETQYF. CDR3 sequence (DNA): TGTGCCAGCAGCTTACTCTTAGTACAGGGAAAGGGAGAGACCCAGTACTTC.

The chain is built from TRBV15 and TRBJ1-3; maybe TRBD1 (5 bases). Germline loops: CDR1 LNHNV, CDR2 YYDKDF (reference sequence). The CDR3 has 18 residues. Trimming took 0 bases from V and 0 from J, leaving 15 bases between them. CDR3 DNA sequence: TGTGCCACCAGCAGAGATTTAGTAAGGGGTCACTCTGGAAACACCATATATTTT. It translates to CATSRDLVRGHSGNTIYF.

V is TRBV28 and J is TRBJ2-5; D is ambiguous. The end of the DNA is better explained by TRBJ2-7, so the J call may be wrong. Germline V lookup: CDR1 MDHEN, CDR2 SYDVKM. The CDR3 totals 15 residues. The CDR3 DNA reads TGTGCCAGCAGTTTTGCCAGGCGTCTTTCCTACGAGCAGTACTTC. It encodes CASSFARRLSYEQYF.

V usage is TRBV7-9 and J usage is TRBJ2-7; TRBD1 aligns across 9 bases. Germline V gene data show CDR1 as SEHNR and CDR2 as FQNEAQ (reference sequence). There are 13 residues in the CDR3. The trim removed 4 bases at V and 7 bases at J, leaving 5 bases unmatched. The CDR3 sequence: CASSSTGGGEQYF. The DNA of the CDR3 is TGTGCCAGCAGCTCGACAGGGGGTGGAGAGCAGTACTTC.

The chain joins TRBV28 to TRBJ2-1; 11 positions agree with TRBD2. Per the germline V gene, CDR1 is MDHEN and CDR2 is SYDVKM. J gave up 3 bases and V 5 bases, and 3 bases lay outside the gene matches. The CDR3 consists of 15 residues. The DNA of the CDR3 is TGTGCCAGCAGTGATAGCGGGAGGGACTACAATGAGCAGTTCTTC. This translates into CASSDSGRDYNEQFF.

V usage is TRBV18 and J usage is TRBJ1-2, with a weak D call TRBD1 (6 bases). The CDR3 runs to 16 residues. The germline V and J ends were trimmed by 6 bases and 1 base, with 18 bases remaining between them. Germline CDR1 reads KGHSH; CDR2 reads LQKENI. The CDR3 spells CASSPDRTAINYGYTF. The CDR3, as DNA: TGTGCCAGCTCGCCCGACCGGACAGCGATTAACTATGGCTACACCTTC.

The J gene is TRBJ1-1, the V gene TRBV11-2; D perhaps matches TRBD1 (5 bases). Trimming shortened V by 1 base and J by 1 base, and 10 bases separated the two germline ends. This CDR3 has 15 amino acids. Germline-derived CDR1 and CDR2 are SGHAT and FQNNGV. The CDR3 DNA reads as TGTGCCAGCAGCTTAGGGCAGGGAACGAACACTGAAGCTTTCTTT. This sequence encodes CASSLGQGTNTEAFF.

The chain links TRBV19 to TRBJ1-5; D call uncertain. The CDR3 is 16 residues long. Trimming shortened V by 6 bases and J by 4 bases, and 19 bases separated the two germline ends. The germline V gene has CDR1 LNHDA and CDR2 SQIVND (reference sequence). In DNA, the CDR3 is TGTGCCAGTAGGAATTTCGCCCGGGGAGCTAATCAGCCCCAGCATTTT. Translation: CASRNFARGANQPQHF.

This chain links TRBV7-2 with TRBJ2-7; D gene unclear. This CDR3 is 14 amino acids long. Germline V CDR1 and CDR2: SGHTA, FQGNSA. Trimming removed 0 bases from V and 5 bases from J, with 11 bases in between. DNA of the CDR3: TGTGCCAGCAGCTTAGCCCTAAGAAGGCACGAGCAGTACTTC. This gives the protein CASSLALRRHEQYF.

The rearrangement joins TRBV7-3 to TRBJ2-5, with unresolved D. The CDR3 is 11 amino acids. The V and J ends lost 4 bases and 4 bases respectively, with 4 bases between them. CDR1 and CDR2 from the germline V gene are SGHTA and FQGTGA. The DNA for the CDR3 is TGTGCCAGCAGCTCTGGAGAGACCCAGTACTTC. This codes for CASSSGETQYF.

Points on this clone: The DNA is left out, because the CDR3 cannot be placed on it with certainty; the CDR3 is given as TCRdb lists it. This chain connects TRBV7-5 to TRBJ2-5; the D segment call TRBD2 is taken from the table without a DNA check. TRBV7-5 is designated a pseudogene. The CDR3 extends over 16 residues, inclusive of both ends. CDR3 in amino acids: CVRSLVASGSFETQYF.

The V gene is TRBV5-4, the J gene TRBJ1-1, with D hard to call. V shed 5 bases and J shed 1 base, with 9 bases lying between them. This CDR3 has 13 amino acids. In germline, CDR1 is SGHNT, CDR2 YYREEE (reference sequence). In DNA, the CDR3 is TGTGCCAGCAGGTACCGAAGGAACACTGAAGCTTTCTTT. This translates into CASRYRRNTEAFF.

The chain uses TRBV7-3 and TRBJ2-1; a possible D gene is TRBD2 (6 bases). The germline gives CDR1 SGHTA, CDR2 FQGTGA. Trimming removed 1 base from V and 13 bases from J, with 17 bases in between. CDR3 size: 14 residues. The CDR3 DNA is TGTGCCAGCAGCTTAAACAAGGTGGAGGGAATTCAGTTCTTC. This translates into CASSLNKVEGIQFF.

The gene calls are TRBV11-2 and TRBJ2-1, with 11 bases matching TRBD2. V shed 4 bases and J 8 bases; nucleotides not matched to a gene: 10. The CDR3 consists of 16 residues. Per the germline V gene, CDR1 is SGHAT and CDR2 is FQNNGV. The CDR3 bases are TGTGCCAGCAGCTCCAATAGCGGGAGGGGGTTTGATGAGCAGTTCTTC. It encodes CASSSNSGRGFDEQFF.

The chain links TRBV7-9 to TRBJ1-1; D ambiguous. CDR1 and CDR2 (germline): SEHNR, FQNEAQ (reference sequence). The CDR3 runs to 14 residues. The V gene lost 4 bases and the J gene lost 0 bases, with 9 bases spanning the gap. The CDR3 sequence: CASSSAGLNTEAFF. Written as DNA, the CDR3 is TGTGCCAGCAGCTCGGCCGGGTTGAACACTGAAGCTTTCTTT.

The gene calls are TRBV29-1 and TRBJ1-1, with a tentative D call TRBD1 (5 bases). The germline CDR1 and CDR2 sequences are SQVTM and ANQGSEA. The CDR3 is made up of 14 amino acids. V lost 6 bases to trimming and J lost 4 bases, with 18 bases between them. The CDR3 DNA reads TGCAGCGTCAAAGAGGGTGGGGCCCTCACTGAAGCTTTCTTT. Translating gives CSVKEGGALTEAFF. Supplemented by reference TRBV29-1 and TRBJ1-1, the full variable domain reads SAVISQKPSRDICQRGTSLTIQCQVDSQVTMMFWYRQQPGQSLTLIATANQGSEATYESGFVIDKFPISRPNLTFSTLTVSNMSPEDSSIYLCSVKEGGALTEAFFGQGTRLTVV.

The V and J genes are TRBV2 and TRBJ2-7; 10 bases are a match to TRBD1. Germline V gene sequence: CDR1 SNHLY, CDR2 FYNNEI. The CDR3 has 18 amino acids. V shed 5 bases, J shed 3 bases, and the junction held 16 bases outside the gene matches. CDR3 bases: TGTGCCAGCAGTAAGAGGACAGGGGGAACTGTTTCCGACTACGAGCAGTACTTC. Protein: CASSKRTGGTVSDYEQYF.

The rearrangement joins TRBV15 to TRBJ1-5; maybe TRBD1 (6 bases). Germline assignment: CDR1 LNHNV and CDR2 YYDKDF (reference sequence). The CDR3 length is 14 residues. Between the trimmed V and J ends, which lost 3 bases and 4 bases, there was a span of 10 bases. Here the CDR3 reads CATSRGDRNQPQHF. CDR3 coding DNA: TGTGCCACCAGCAGGGGAGACAGGAATCAGCCCCAGCATTTT.

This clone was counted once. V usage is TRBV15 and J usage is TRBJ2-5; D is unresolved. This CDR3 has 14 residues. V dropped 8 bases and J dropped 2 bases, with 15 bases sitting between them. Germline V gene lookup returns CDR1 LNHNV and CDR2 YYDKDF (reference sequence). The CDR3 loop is CATGLGSIQETQYF. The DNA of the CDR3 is TGTGCCACCGGGTTGGGCAGCATTCAAGAGACCCAGTACTTC.

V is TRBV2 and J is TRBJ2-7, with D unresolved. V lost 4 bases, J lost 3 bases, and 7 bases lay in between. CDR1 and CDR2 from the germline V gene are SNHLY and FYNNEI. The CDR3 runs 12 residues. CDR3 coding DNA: TGTGCCAGCAGTGTTTCGAACTACGAGCAGTACTTC. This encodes CASSVSNYEQYF.

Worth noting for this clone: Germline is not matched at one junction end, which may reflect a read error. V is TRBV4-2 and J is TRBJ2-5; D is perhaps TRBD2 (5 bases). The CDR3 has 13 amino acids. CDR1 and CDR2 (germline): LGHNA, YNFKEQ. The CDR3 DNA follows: TGTGCCAGCAGCCAAGCCCGAGGACTCTCCAGCGACTTC. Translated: CASSQARGLSSDF.